The 14 T cell receptor beta chains presented below share a single source sample, sequenced in a study of T-cell memory formation after mild COVID-19. TCRdb reanalysed the 5' RACE reads using MiXCR and keeps one entry per CDR3 protein. The repertoire holds under 300,000 distinct CDR3 sequences, with approximately 9% as singletons. Input material: PBMCs or a T cell subset sorted from them (not recorded which). Every receptor here comes from a man between 18 and 29 years old who had mild COVID-19 (a few samples of this study predate the infection). Cell type and time point are not known.

This clonotype has ten or more counts. The rearrangement links TRBV12-3 or TRBV12-4 to TRBJ2-1; D unclear. This CDR3 has 12 amino acids. The V end was cut by 1 base, the J end by 10 bases, with 8 bases between. This CDR3 reads CASSLGGWEQFF. The DNA for the CDR3 is TGTGCCAGCAGTTTAGGGGGTTGGGAGCAGTTCTTC.

In this sample, this clonotype turned up a few times. V and J are TRBV7-9 and TRBJ2-3; 7 bases map to TRBD1. J was trimmed by 5 bases and V by 5 bases; bases with no gene match: 4. In germline, CDR1 is SEHNR, CDR2 FQNEAQ (reference sequence). The CDR3 contains 13 residues. The chain's CDR3 is CASSRTGVDTQYF. The DNA of the CDR3 is TGTGCCAGCAGCCGCACAGGGGTAGATACGCAGTATTTT.

The sample holds many counts of this clonotype. CDR3 nucleotides: TGTGCCAGCAGTTACTCGTACAGGGGGAGCTCTGGAAACACCATATATTTT. It yields the protein CASSYSYRGSSGNTIYF. V and J are TRBV6-6 and TRBJ1-3, with 8 positions matching TRBD1. Germline lookup yields CDR1 MNHNY and CDR2 SVGAGI (reference sequence). The CDR3 length is 17 residues. The trim removed 0 bases at V and 0 bases at J, leaving 4 bases unmatched.

The chain carries TRBV7-8 and TRBJ1-2; possibly TRBD1 for D (6 bases). This CDR3 comprises 15 residues. V was clipped by 3 bases and J by 4 bases, with 15 bases between them. Germline CDR1 reads SGHVS; CDR2 reads FQNEAQ. The chain's CDR3 is CASSFGRGVIYGYTF. CDR3 in DNA: TGTGCCAGCAGCTTCGGCAGGGGAGTAATCTATGGCTACACCTTC.

This clonotype was seen at least ten times. The genes are TRBV5-1 and TRBJ2-2; no clear D. CDR1 is SGHRS, CDR2 YFSETQ, per germline. There are 14 residues in the CDR3. The germline V and J ends were trimmed by 1 base and 4 bases, with 8 bases remaining between them. The CDR3 DNA is TGCGCCAGCAGCTTGTCCCCGGTCACCGGGGAGCTGTTTTTT. Translating gives CASSLSPVTGELFF. The complete variable domain, with remaining parts taken from reference TRBV5-1 and TRBJ2-2, reads KAGVTQTPRYLIKTRGQQVTLSCSPISGHRSVSWYQQTPGQGLQFLFEYFSETQRNKGNFPGRFSGRQFSNSRSEMNVSTLELGDSALYLCASSLSPVTGELFFGEGSRLTVL.

This clonotype was seen at least ten times. The chain is built from TRBV20-1 and TRBJ2-3; maybe TRBD1 (5 bases). Trimming removed 4 bases from V and 1 base from J, with 6 bases in between. The CDR3 runs 12 residues. Germline CDR1 is DFQATT and CDR2 is SNEGSKA (reference sequence). This chain's CDR3 is CSATTGTDTQYF. CDR3 DNA: TGCAGTGCTACGACAGGCACAGATACGCAGTATTTT.

The genes are TRBV20-1 and TRBJ2-2; maybe TRBD2 (7 bases). The V end was cut by 6 bases, the J end by 2 bases, with 16 bases between. This CDR3 is 15 amino acids long. Germline loops: CDR1 DFQATT, CDR2 SNEGSKA (reference sequence). The CDR3 DNA is TGCAGTGCCCAACCGGGGGGCTTTAACACCGGGGAGCTGTTTTTT. As protein: CSAQPGGFNTGELFF.

This clonotype showed up many times. The chain joins TRBV7-3 to TRBJ2-2; D is tentatively TRBD1 or TRBD2 (6 bases each). V lost 4 bases, J lost 9 bases, and 12 bases lay in between. Germline V CDR1 and CDR2: SGHTA, FQGTGA. This CDR3 has 13 amino acids. Written as DNA, the CDR3 is TGTGCCAGCAGCTCGAGGGGGGCGAGGGAGCTGTTTTTT. It codes for CASSSRGARELFF.

The chain carries TRBV5-6 and TRBJ2-7; no firm D call. CDR3 length: 13 residues. The germline V and J ends were trimmed by 6 bases and 8 bases, with 18 bases remaining between them. Germline V gene data show CDR1 as SGHDT and CDR2 as YYEEEE. The CDR3 bases are TGTGCCAGCATCTCCTGGTCGGGCACCCAGCAGTACTTC. It codes for CASISWSGTQQYF.

A few counts support this clonotype. The CDR3 loop reads CSARPGVFTQYF. CDR3 DNA: TGCAGTGCTAGGCCGGGAGTCTTCACGCAGTATTTT. This chain links TRBV20-1 with TRBJ2-3; a possible D gene is TRBD2 (6 bases). V was clipped by 3 bases and J by 9 bases, with 13 bases between them. CDR1 and CDR2 (germline): DFQATT, SNEGSKA (reference sequence). This CDR3 spans 12 amino acids.

The J gene is TRBJ1-4, the V gene TRBV5-1; no firm D call. The CDR3 runs 14 residues. Germline assignment: CDR1 SGHRS and CDR2 YFSETQ. V was cut by 0 bases and J by 5 bases, with 8 bases left in between. The CDR3 region has the DNA TGCGCCAGCAGCTTGGGCATGACGAATGAAAAACTGTTTTTT. Encoded protein: CASSLGMTNEKLFF.

CDR3 region: CASSVGGRRQETQYF. The CDR3 DNA sequence: TGTGCCAGCAGCGTAGGGGGGCGTCGCCAAGAGACCCAGTACTTC. The chain joins TRBV9 to TRBJ2-5; D may be TRBD1 (6 bases). The CDR3 runs to 15 residues. V shed 0 bases and J shed 1 base, with 10 bases lying between them. From germline, CDR1 is SGDLS and CDR2 YYNGEE. The variable domain in full, completed from reference TRBV9 and TRBJ2-5, reads DSGVTQTPKHLITATGQRVTLRCSPRSGDLSVYWYQQSLDQGLQFLIQYYNGEERAKGNILERFSAQQFPDLHSELNLSSLELGDSALYFCASSVGGRRQETQYFGPGTRLLVL.

This clonotype occurred a few times. The chain joins TRBV4-1 to TRBJ1-1, with D possibly matching TRBD1 (5 bases). The CDR3 runs 15 residues. Germline V CDR1 and CDR2: MGHRA, YSYEKL. Trimming removed 0 bases at V and 5 bases at J, with 13 bases between. The CDR3 bases are TGCGCCAGCAGCCAAGACCCCGGTGGGGGGACTGAAGCTTTCTTT. Its translation is CASSQDPGGGTEAFF.

In its sample, this clonotype was seen a few times. The gene calls are TRBV5-6 and TRBJ1-2, with unresolved D. V was cut by 6 bases and J by 8 bases, with 14 bases left in between. Germline CDR1 and CDR2: SGHDT and YYEEEE. The CDR3 has 12 residues. CDR3 DNA: TGTGCCAGCACCGTCGACATTCGGGGCTACACCTTC. The encoded protein is CASTVDIRGYTF.